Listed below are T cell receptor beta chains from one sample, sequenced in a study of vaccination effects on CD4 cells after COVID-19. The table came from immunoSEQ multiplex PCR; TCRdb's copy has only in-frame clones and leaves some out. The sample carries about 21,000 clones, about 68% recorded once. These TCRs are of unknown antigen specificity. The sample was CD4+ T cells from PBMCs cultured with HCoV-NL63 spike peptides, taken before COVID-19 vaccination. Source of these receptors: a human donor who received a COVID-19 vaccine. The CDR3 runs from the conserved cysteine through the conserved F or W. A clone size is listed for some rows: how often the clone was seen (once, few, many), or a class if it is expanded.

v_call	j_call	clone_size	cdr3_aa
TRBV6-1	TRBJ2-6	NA	CASSAGVPGTGAGANVLTF
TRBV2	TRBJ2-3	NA	CASSPGGDTQYF
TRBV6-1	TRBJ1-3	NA	CASSEAGSSGNTIYF
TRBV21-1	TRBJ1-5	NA	CASSNQGGSEPQHF
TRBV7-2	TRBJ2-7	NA	CASSLVVQGPYEQYF
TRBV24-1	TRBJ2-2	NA	CATRGTGNTGELFF
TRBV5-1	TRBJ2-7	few	CASSFLGSGDLYEQYF
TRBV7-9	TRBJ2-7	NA	CASSFKGTLSYEQYF
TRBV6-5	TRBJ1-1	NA	CASRDRMNTEAFF
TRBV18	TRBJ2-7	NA	CASSPLGLAGNEQYF
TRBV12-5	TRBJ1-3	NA	CASGLLQGVSGNTIYF
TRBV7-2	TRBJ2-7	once	CASSPSGHEEQYF
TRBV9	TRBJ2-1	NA	CASSAGLAGNEQFF
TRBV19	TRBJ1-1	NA	CASTEQGMGTEAFF
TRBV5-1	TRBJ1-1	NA	CASSPAVGLNTEAFF
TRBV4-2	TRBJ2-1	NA	CASSRPPSPTSSYNEQFF
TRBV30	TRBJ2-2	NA	CAWSRGPGELFF
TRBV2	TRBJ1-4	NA	CAGRQGLREKLFF
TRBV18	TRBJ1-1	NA	CASSLGDRVNTEAFF
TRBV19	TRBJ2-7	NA	CASSDWGRRYEQYF
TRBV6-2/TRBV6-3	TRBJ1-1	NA	CASSYAGGLEAFF
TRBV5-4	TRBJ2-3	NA	CASSLGLGGYTDTQYF
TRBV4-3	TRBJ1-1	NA	CASSQEGANEAFF
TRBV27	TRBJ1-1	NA	CASSFAGEMTAFF
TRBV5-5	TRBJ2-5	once	CASSLGNSGTGETQYF
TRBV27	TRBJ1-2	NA	CASSLAATGIYGYTF
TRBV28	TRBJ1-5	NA	CASSTRWYSNQPQHF
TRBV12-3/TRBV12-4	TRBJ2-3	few	CASSLGGEDTQYF
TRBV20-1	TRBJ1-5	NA	CSASSRGQPQHF
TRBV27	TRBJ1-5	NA	CASSFSGQPQHF
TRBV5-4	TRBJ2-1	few	CASSLPGLGNEQFF
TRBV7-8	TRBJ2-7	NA	CASSLRTLSGISYEQYF
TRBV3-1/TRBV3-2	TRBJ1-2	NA	CASSQRGGIYGYTF